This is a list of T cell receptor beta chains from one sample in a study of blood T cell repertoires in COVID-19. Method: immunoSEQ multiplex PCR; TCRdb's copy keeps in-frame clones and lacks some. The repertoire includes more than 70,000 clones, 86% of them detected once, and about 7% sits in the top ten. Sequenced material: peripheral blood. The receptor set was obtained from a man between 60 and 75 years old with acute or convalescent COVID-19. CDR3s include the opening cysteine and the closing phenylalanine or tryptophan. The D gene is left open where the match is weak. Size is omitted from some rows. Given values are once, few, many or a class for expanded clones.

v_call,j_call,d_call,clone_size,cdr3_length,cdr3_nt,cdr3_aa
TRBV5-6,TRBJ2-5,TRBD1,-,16,TGTGCCAGCAGCAACCAGGTCAGGGGGCGAGGAGAGACCCAGTACTTC,CASSNQVRGRGETQYF
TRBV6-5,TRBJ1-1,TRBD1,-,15,TGTGCCAGCAGTTACCGGCAGGGGGCTCCCACTGAAGCTTTCTTT,CASSYRQGAPTEAFF
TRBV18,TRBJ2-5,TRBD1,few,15,TGTGCCAGCTCACCATTCGGGACAGCACAAGAGACCCAGTACTTC,CASSPFGTAQETQYF
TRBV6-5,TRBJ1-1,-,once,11,TGTGCCAGCACCTACCGGACTGAAGCTTTCTTT,CASTYRTEAFF
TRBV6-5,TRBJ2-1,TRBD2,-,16,TGTGCCAGCAGTTCCCTGACTAGCGGAGGTCGCAATGAGCAGTTCTTC,CASSSLTSGGRNEQFF
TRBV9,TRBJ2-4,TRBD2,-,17,TGTGCCAGCAGCGTGTCTAGCGGGGGGGCCGCCAAAAACATTCAGTACTTC,CASSVSSGGAAKNIQYF
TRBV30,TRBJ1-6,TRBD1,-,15,TGTGCCTGGAGTGGCGGGGGACAGGGGAATTCACCCCTCCACTTT,CAWSGGGQGNSPLHF
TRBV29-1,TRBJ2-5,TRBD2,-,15,TGCAGCGTCGCGACTAGCGGGGGGGCCGGGGAGACCCAGTACTTC,CSVATSGGAGETQYF
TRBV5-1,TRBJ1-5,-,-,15,TGCGCCAGCAGCTGTACCCGGGACATCAATCAGCCCCAGCATTTT,CASSCTRDINQPQHF
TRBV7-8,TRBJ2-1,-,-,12,TGTGCCAGCAGCCTTCAGTACAATGAGCAGTTCTTC,CASSLQYNEQFF
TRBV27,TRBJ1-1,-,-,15,TGTGCCAGCAGTTTCAAGTCTAGGGGAGGGACTGAAGCTTTCTTT,CASSFKSRGGTEAFF
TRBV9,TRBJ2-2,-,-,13,TGTGCCACGGGACACCTGAACACCGGGGAGCTGTTTTTT,CATGHLNTGELFF
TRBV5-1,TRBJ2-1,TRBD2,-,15,TGCGCCAGCAGCCTCGGGACTAGCGGAGACAATGAGCAGTTCTTC,CASSLGTSGDNEQFF
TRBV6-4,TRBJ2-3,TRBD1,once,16,TGTGCCAGCAGTGTCCGAGGGGGCATCAGCACAGATACGCAGTATTTT,CASSVRGGISTDTQYF
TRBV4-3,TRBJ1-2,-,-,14,TGCGCCAGCAGCCAAGCCGGGACAACTCTTGGCTACACCTTC,CASSQAGTTLGYTF
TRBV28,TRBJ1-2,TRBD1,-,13,TGTGCCAGCAGCAAACAGGGGACGTATGGCTACACCTTC,CASSKQGTYGYTF
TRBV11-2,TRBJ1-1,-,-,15,TGTGCCAGCAGCCAAGGCCGGGGAGAGAACACTGAAGCTTTCTTT,CASSQGRGENTEAFF
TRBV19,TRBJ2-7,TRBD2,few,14,TGTGCCAGTAGTACGAAGGCGGGGGCCTACGAGCAGTACTTC,CASSTKAGAYEQYF
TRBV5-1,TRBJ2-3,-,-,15,TGCGCCAGCAGCTTGGGGCAGGGGTCGGGAGATACGCAGTATTTT,CASSLGQGSGDTQYF
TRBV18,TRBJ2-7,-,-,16,TGTGCCAGCTCACCACCTTTTTCCCTAGCAAACGACGAGCAGTACTTC,CASSPPFSLANDEQYF
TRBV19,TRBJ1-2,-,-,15,TGTGCCAGTAGTATTGCGCCGGTAGGGGGTAGCGGCTACACCTTC,CASSIAPVGGSGYTF
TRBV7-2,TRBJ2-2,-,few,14,TGTGCCAGCAGCTTGGACAGAAACACCGGGGAGCTGTTTTTT,CASSLDRNTGELFF
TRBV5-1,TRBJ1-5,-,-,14,TGCGCCAGCAGCTCAGGACAGTTCAATCAGCCCCAGCATTTT,CASSSGQFNQPQHF
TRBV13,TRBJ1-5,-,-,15,TGTGCCAGCAGCTTACGGCGGGCGAGCAATCAGCCCCAGCATTTT,CASSLRRASNQPQHF
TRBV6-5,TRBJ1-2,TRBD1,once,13,TGTGCCAGCAGGGGGACAGGGAACTATGGCTACACCTTC,CASRGTGNYGYTF
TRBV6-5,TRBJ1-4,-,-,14,TGTGCCAGCAGTTACGGAGCAACTAATGAAAAACTGTTTTTT,CASSYGATNEKLFF
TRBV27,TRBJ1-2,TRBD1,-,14,TGTGCCAGCAGTTTCCGACAGGGGGCAGGTGGCTACACCTTC,CASSFRQGAGGYTF
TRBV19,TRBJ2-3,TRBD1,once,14,TGTGCCAGTAGTGCCGGACAGGGTACAGATACGCAGTATTTT,CASSAGQGTDTQYF
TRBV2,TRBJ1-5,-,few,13,TGTGCCAGCCTGGGAGGCACCAATCAGCCCCAGCATTTT,CASLGGTNQPQHF
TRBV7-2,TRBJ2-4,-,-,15,TGTGCCAGCAGCTTAACTCGGACATACCCCAACATTCAGTACTTC,CASSLTRTYPNIQYF
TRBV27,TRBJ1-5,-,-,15,TGTGCCAGCAGACAGACCCAAGGTGGTTATCAGCCCCAGCATTTT,CASRQTQGGYQPQHF
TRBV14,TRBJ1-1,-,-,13,TGTGCCAGCAGCCATGCCGGGAACACTGAAGCTTTCTTT,CASSHAGNTEAFF
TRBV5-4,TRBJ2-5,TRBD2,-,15,TGTGCCAGCAGCTCACTAGCGGGGGGGCCTGAGACCCAGTACTTC,CASSSLAGGPETQYF
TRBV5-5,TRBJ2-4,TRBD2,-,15,TGTGCCAGCAGCCCTAGCGGGAGCTCAAAAAACATTCAGTACTTC,CASSPSGSSKNIQYF
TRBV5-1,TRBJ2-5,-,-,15,TGCGCCAGCAGCTTGGCTGGCTCCCTAGGAGAGACCCAGTACTTC,CASSLAGSLGETQYF
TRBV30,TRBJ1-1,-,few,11,TGTGCCTTCCAAAGGGAGTACGAAGCTTTCTTT,CAFQREYEAFF
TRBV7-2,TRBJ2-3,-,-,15,TGTGCCAGCAGCTTAGTAACGGGGGACACAGATACGCAGTATTTT,CASSLVTGDTDTQYF
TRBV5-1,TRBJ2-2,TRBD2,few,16,TGCGCCAGCAGCTTAAATCGGGGGACTAGCACCGGGGAGCTGTTTTTT,CASSLNRGTSTGELFF
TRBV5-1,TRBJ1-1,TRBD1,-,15,TGCGCCAGCAGCTTGGACGGACAGGGAAATGCTGAAGCTTTCTTT,CASSLDGQGNAEAFF
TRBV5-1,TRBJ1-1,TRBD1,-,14,TGCGCCAGCACCCAGGGGGCTAGGGACACTGAAGCTTTCTTT,CASTQGARDTEAFF
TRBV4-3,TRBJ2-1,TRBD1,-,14,TGCGCCAGCAGCCAAAGGGACAGGGAACATGAGCAGTTCTTC,CASSQRDREHEQFF
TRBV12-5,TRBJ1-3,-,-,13,TGTGCTAGTGGTTTGGTCCCAGGAAACACCATATATTTT,CASGLVPGNTIYF
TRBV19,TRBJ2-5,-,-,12,TGTGCCAGTAGTATGGGGCGGGAGACCCAGTACTTC,CASSMGRETQYF
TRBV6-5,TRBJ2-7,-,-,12,TGTGCCAGCAACGCGGCGCTTGGCGAGCAGTACTTC,CASNAALGEQYF
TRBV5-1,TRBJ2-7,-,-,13,TGCGCCAGCAGCCTCAGGCAGACCTACGAGCAGTACTTC,CASSLRQTYEQYF
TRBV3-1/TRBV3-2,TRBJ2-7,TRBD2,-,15,TGTGCCAGCAGCCAAGATCTAGCGGGAGATTACGAGCAGTACTTC,CASSQDLAGDYEQYF
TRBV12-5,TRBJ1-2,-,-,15,TGTGCTAGTGTCGACTCCCGGGGGGGCCTCTATGGCTACACCTTC,CASVDSRGGLYGYTF
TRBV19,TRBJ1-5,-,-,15,TGTGCCAGTAGTAAGGGGCGGCCAAGCAATCAGCCCCAGCATTTT,CASSKGRPSNQPQHF
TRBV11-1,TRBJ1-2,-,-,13,TGTGCCAGCAGCCTGACAGCTAACTATGGCTACACCTTC,CASSLTANYGYTF
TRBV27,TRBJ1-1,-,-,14,TGTGCCAGCAGGATTGACAGACAGAACACTGAAGCTTTCTTT,CASRIDRQNTEAFF
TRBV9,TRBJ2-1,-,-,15,TGTGCCAGCAGCGCGGCCGGGACTCAATATAATGAGCAGTTCTTC,CASSAAGTQYNEQFF
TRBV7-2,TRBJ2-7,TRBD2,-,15,TGTGCCAGCAGCTCAATGGGGGGGTACGCCTACGAGCAGTACTTC,CASSSMGGYAYEQYF